This TCR beta chain was obtained from a study of T cells after yellow fever vaccination. Study outcomes and limitations: A large majority of primary-vaccination clones showed up again after the booster (approximately 96% CD4, 88% CD8). Few clonotypes appeared in both CD4 and CD8 compartments.

Trimming left V 4 bases short and J 7 bases short, with 19 bases between. This CDR3 is built from 15 residues. The germline CDR1 and CDR2 sequences are SNHLY and FYNNEI. The table lists this clonotype with many counts. Its matching antigen is unknown. It was through 5'RACE template switching that TCR cDNA was made, with a universal primer site and UMIs added. TCRdb reanalysed the 5' RACE reads using MiXCR and keeps one entry per CDR3 protein. The sample carries about 320,000 distinct CDR3 sequences, around 4.5% recorded once. Material: PBMCs, obtained 15 days after the yellow fever booster vaccination. The chain employs TRBV2 and TRBJ1-1; possibly TRBD1 for D (6 bases). The origin of this receptor is a man aged 18 to 35 who received the YFV17D yellow fever vaccine. The CDR3 sequence: CASSGQATPNDEAFF. For the CDR3, the DNA is TGTGCCAGCAGTGGACAGGCGACCCCGAATGATGAAGCTTTCTTT. The entire variable domain, with the rest obtained from reference TRBV2 and TRBJ1-1, is as follows: EPEVTQTPSHQVTQMGQEVILRCVPISNHLYFYWYRQILGQKVEFLVSFYNNEISEKSEIFDDQFSVERPDGSNFTLKIRSTKLEDSAMYFCASSGQATPNDEAFFGQGTRLTVV.